The rows below give T cell receptor beta chains drawn from one sample of a study of T cells in Graves' hyperthyroidism and ophthalmopathy. TCRdb passed the multiplex PCR reads through MiXCR, listing each CDR3 protein once. This sample yields approximately 530,000 distinct CDR3 sequences, of which roughly 21% are seen a single time; over 45% belongs to the top ten. The sequencing sample was made of blood. These receptors were obtained from a middle-aged man with Graves' ophthalmopathy. The CDR3 runs from the conserved cysteine through the conserved F or W. D genes are given only for firm matches. The size field is filled for only some rows; it gives once, few, many or a size class.

j_gene | v_gene | d_gene | abundance | CDR3aa | CDR3nt
TRBJ2-5 | TRBV18 | . | . | CASSPSGRKQETQYF | TGTGCCAGCTCACCAAGTGGCAGAAAACAAGAGACCCAGTACTTC
TRBJ1-5 | TRBV6-1 | TRBD1 | . | CASSSIGTGANQPQHF | TGTGCCAGCAGTTCCATCGGGACAGGGGCTAATCAGCCCCAGCATTTT
TRBJ1-2 | TRBV12-5 | . | . | CASGLLAPGGRALGYTF | TGTGCTAGTGGTTTGCTTGCACCCGGGGGGCGGGCGTTAGGCTACACCTTC
TRBJ1-5 | TRBV15 | . | few | CATSRGGDQPQHF | TGTGCCACCAGCAGAGGAGGGGATCAGCCCCAGCATTTT
TRBJ2-2 | TRBV13 | . | . | CASSQLQSGELFF | TGTGCCAGCAGCCAACTACAATCCGGGGAGCTGTTTTTT
TRBJ2-3 | TRBV19 | TRBD1 | few | CASTPDRTGTQYF | TGTGCCAGTACCCCGGACAGGACGGGGACGCAGTATTTT
TRBJ1-6 | TRBV28 | . | few | CASTPPLHF | TGTGCCAGCACCCCACCCCTCCACTTT
TRBJ2-1 | TRBV2 | . | many | CASSVGGPRQFF | TGTGCCAGCAGTGTAGGGGGGCCAAGGCAGTTCTTC
TRBJ2-2 | TRBV9 | TRBD2 | few | CASSVSRPAGGGTGELFF | TGTGCCAGCAGCGTATCCCGACCAGCGGGGGGCGGGACCGGGGAGCTGTTTTTT
TRBJ2-1 | TRBV11-3 | . | many | CASSSDRQTYNEQFF | TGTGCCAGCAGCTCAGACAGGCAGACCTACAATGAGCAGTTCTTC
TRBJ2-3 | TRBV30 | TRBD2 | many | CAWSEPTSGAEDTQYF | TGTGCCTGGAGTGAACCGACTAGCGGGGCGGAAGATACGCAGTATTTT
TRBJ1-2 | TRBV6-5 | . | few | CASSYRGSGYTF | TGTGCCAGCAGTTACAGGGGTTCTGGCTACACCTTC
TRBJ1-2 | TRBV30 | . | . | CAWSVGHLFNYGYTF | TGTGCCTGGAGTGTAGGGCACTTGTTTAACTATGGCTACACCTTC
TRBJ2-3 | TRBV7-2 | . | many | CASSLSGLSAGTTDTQYF | TGTGCCAGCAGCTTATCTGGGCTTTCGGCGGGAACCACAGATACGCAGTATTTT
TRBJ2-1 | TRBV28 | . | . | CASGRGGNEQFF | TGTGCCAGCGGCCGCGGAGGGAATGAGCAGTTCTTC
TRBJ2-7 | TRBV20-1 | . | . | CSAPHGPQGYEQYF | TGCAGTGCTCCCCACGGACCTCAGGGCTACGAGCAGTACTTC
TRBJ2-7 | TRBV6-1 | TRBD2 | many | CASTGLAGRSEQYF | TGTGCCAGCACTGGACTAGCGGGGCGTAGCGAGCAGTACTTC
TRBJ2-1 | TRBV3-1 | . | . | CASSLPEGPEFF | TGTGCCAGCAGCCTTCCAGAGGGACCTGAGTTCTTC
TRBJ2-7 | TRBV7-8 | . | . | CASSLEQASSYEQYF | TGTGCCAGCAGCTTAGAACAGGCCAGCTCCTACGAGCAGTACTTC
TRBJ2-5 | TRBV5-1 | TRBD2 | . | CASSLGTSGAETQYF | TGCGCCAGCAGCTTGGGAACTAGCGGAGCGGAGACCCAGTACTTC
TRBJ2-3 | TRBV29-1 | TRBD1 | . | CSVVDRVLTDTQYF | TGCAGCGTTGTCGACAGGGTATTAACAGATACGCAGTATTTT
TRBJ1-2 | TRBV5-1 | . | few | CASSLDVPGGYGYTF | TGCGCCAGCAGCTTGGATGTCCCGGGAGGATATGGCTACACCTTC
TRBJ2-7 | TRBV2 | TRBD2 | many | CASSPRSGGAYEQCF | TGTGCCAGCAGTCCCCGTAGCGGGGGGGCCTACGAGCAGTGCTTC